This T cell receptor beta chain was identified during a study of shared clonotypes between healthy human individuals. Study-wide context: CD4 naive and memory got three plates each, CD8 naive two, CD8 memory one. General study results and limits: Shared across a handful of donors were about 4.6% of the naive CD4 clonotypes.

Sorted-subset replicate PCRs used around 200 ng DNA, approximately 33,000 T cell genomes. Sequencing was performed with immunoSEQ multiplex PCR; in TCRdb, only in-frame clones are kept and a portion is missing. The data show around 2,000,000 clones, 85% to 95% seen once. In regard to this clone: Its specificity is not known.

Looked up from germline, CDR1 is MNHNS and CDR2 is SASEGT. Trimming stripped 0 bases from V and 4 bases from J, with 9 bases between. The CDR3 runs 14 residues. This TCR derives from a man aged 18 to 30 in good health. The specimen sequenced was naive CD4+ T cells sorted from blood. The subset denotes: CD45RA+ positively selected. The chain links TRBV6-1 to TRBJ1-1; D not certain. The CDR3 DNA sequence: TGTGCCAGCAGTGAAGCCTGGGCCGTCACTGAAGCTTTCTTT. Amino acids: CASSEAWAVTEAFF.